This T cell receptor beta chain was profiled in a study of post-analysis software for immune sequencing data. This CDR3 has 15 residues. Germline assignment: CDR1 MNHEY and CDR2 SMNVEV (reference sequence). Study findings and constraints: TRBV5-6, TRBV5-1 and TRBV20-1 belonged to a set of about five TRBV segments that were more frequent in patients than controls.

Researchers reported that TCR beta cDNA libraries carried unique molecular identifiers. TCRdb itself ran the PCR reads through MiXCR, one entry per CDR3 protein. The table includes 700,000 to 900,000 distinct CDR3 sequences, roughly 50% detected once. Regarding this clonotype: Its specificity is not known. Germline is not matched at one junction end, which may reflect a read error.

Input material: blood. The origin of this receptor is a girl aged 10 to 17 with multiple sclerosis. The J gene is TRBJ2-3, the V gene TRBV27, with D perhaps TRBD1 or TRBD2 (5 bases each). Written as DNA, the CDR3 is TGTGCCTGCAGCCCGCGGGCCAGGGCAACAGATACGCAGTATTTT. Its protein product is CACSPRARATDTQYF.